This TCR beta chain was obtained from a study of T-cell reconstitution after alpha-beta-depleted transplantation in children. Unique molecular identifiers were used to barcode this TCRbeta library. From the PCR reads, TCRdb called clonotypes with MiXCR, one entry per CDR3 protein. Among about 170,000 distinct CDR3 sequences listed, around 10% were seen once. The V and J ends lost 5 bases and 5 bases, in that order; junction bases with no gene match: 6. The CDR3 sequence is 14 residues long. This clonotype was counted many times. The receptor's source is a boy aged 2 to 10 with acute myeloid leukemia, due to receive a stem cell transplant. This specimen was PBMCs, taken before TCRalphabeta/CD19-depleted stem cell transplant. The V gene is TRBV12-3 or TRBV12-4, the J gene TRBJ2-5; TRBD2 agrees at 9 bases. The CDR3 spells CASSHASGKETQYF. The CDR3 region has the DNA TGTGCCAGCAGTCACGCTAGCGGGAAGGAGACCCAGTACTTC.